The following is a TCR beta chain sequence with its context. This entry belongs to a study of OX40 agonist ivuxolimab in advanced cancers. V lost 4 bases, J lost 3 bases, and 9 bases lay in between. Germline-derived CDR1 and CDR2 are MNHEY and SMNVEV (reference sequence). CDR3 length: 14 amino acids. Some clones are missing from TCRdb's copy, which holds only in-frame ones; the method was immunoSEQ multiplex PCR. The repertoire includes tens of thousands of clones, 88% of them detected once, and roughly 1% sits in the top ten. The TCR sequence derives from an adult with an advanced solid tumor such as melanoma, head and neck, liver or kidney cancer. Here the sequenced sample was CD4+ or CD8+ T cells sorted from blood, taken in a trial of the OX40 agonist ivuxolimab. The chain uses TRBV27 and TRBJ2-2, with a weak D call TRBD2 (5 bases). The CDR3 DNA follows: TGTGCCAGCAGTTACCTCGGGGACACCGGGGAGCTGTTTTTT. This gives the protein CASSYLGDTGELFF.